A single sample gave rise to the 10 T cell receptor beta chains below, sequenced in a study of cytomegalovirus exposure and HLA in healthy donors. Vbeta (60) and Jbeta (13) primers were used in the PCR. Sequencing used immunoSEQ multiplex PCR; TCRdb keeps in-frame clones, though not all of them. The sample holds about 170,000 clones, approximately 80% seen once. The sequenced sample was PBMCs. The receptors stem from a young man in good health and CMV-seronegative.

The V call is TRBV6-1, the J call TRBJ1-2; TRBD1 aligns across 9 bases. With 5 bases clipped from V and 7 bases from J, the junction kept 5 bases outside the gene matches. The CDR3 has 13 residues. Germline assignment: CDR1 MNHNS and CDR2 SASEGT. The CDR3 DNA reads as TGTGCCAGCAGTTGGACAGGGGTGAGTGGCTACACCTTC. As protein: CASSWTGVSGYTF.

CDR3 protein: CASRGGRNNSPLHF. The DNA of the CDR3 is TGTGCCAGTAGGGGAGGGAGGAATAATTCACCCCTCCACTTT. The V gene is TRBV19, the J gene TRBJ1-6; D call uncertain. The germline V gene encodes CDR1 LNHDA and CDR2 SQIVND (reference sequence). Trimming shortened V by 6 bases and J by 5 bases, and 11 bases separated the two germline ends. The length of the CDR3 is 14 residues.

J is TRBJ1-2 and V is TRBV11-2; TRBD1 agrees at 9 bases. The germline CDR1 and CDR2 sequences are SGHAT and FQNNGV. This CDR3 is 14 amino acids long. V was clipped by 4 bases and J by 6 bases; unmatched bases: 6. The CDR3 loop is CASSSSTGGDGYTF. CDR3 bases: TGTGCCAGCAGCTCGTCGACAGGGGGGGATGGCTACACCTTC.

This rearrangement joins TRBV28 to TRBJ2-7, with D hard to call. The CDR3 has 13 residues. V lost 6 bases, J lost 0 bases, and 9 bases lay in between. The germline V gene has CDR1 MDHEN and CDR2 SYDVKM. The CDR3 sequence is CASRSTSSYEQYF. CDR3 in DNA: TGTGCCAGCAGGTCAACGAGCTCCTACGAGCAGTACTTC. Combining the CDR3 with reference TRBV28 and TRBJ2-7 gives the whole variable domain DVKVTQSSRYLVKRTGEKVFLECVQDMDHENMFWYRQDPGLGLRLIYFSYDVKMKEKGDIPEGYSVSREKKERFSLILESASTNQTSMYLCASRSTSSYEQYFGPGTRLTVT.

This clone was seen more than once but under ten times. The chain links TRBV6-6 to TRBJ1-3; D gene ambiguous. Trimming took 6 bases from V and 0 from J, leaving 9 bases between them. The CDR3 is 14 amino acids. Germline CDR1 MNHNY, CDR2 SVGAGI (reference sequence). The CDR3 here is CASRVRSSGNTIYF. The CDR3 DNA is TGTGCCAGCAGAGTAAGGAGCTCTGGAAACACCATATATTTT.

The table lists this clone with a count of one. The V gene is TRBV2, the J gene TRBJ2-3, with D tentatively TRBD2 (6 bases). V lost 0 bases, J lost 2 bases, and 15 bases lay in between. The length of the CDR3 is 17 residues. Germline V CDR1 and CDR2: SNHLY, FYNNEI. For the CDR3, the DNA is TGTGCCAGCAGTGAAGCGCGGGGTAGCGCGCTCACAGATACGCAGTATTTT. This gives the protein CASSEARGSALTDTQYF.

The chain links TRBV18 to TRBJ2-1; D uncertain. The germline CDR1 and CDR2 sequences are KGHSH and LQKENI. Trimming removed 6 bases from V and 4 bases from J, with 10 bases in between. This CDR3 is built from 13 residues. The chain's CDR3 is CASSPMKYNEQFF. CDR3 nucleotide sequence: TGTGCCAGCTCGCCTATGAAGTACAATGAGCAGTTCTTC.

The CDR3 bases are TGCAGCGTTGAAGCCGTGAACACTGAAGCTTTCTTT. This encodes CSVEAVNTEAFF. The chain links TRBV29-1 to TRBJ1-1; D unresolved. Trimming left V 1 base short and J 0 bases short, with 3 bases between. CDR1 and CDR2 from the germline V gene are SQVTM and ANQGSEA. This CDR3 contains 12 residues.

V is TRBV13 and J is TRBJ2-2; a weak D match, TRBD1 (6 bases). The CDR3 consists of 15 residues. V gave up 5 bases and J gave up 1 base, with 11 bases separating them. The germline V gene has CDR1 PRHDT and CDR2 FYEKMQ (reference sequence). Here the CDR3 DNA reads TGTGCCAGCAGCCTGATCAGGGGGAACACCGGGGAGCTGTTTTTT. Its protein product is CASSLIRGNTGELFF.

The chain is built from TRBV14 and TRBJ1-2; D is uncertain. The CDR3 runs to 12 residues. V gave up 1 base and J gave up 8 bases, with 8 bases separating them. Germline V CDR1 and CDR2: SGHDN, FVKESK. The CDR3 reads CASSQAAGGYTF. Written as DNA, the CDR3 is TGTGCCAGCAGCCAAGCGGCCGGGGGCTACACCTTC.